The rows below give T cell receptor beta chains drawn from one sample of a study of T cell responses to AZD1222 COVID-19 vaccine. The method was immunoSEQ multiplex PCR; TCRdb's version includes in-frame clones alone and lacks a portion of them. The sample lists roughly 89,000 clones; around 87% were seen once. This sample comprised peripheral blood, obtained on day 0 of MenACWY control vaccination. The receptors come from an adult in good health. Both conserved end residues are part of each CDR3. The D gene is left open where the match is weak. Size is omitted from some rows. Given values are once, few, many or a class for expanded clones.

NA,15,TRBJ2-5,TRBV5-4,NA,CASSLGDLYQETQYF,TGTGCCAGCAGCTTGGGGGACTTGTACCAAGAGACCCAGTACTTC
NA,15,TRBJ2-7,TRBV5-5,NA,CASSLGVDYTYEQYF,TGTGCCAGCAGCTTGGGTGTGGACTACACCTACGAGCAGTACTTC
NA,15,TRBJ1-1,TRBV6-5,NA,CASSPPGAPNTEAFF,TGTGCCAGCAGTCCTCCGGGGGCGCCGAACACTGAAGCTTTCTTT
NA,14,TRBJ2-3,TRBV13,TRBD1,CASSPDREADTQYF,TGTGCCAGCAGCCCGGACAGGGAGGCAGATACGCAGTATTTT
NA,14,TRBJ1-2,TRBV2,TRBD1,CASREGAGRYGYTF,TGTGCCAGCAGGGAGGGGGCAGGGCGGTATGGCTACACCTTC
NA,17,TRBJ2-3,TRBV19,NA,CASSVHRVAESTDTQYF,TGTGCCAGTAGTGTACACCGGGTGGCGGAAAGCACAGATACGCAGTATTTT
NA,14,TRBJ2-2,TRBV7-2,NA,CASSLLRDTGELFF,TGTGCCAGCAGCTTACTCCGGGACACCGGGGAGCTGTTTTTT
NA,17,TRBJ1-6,TRBV28,TRBD1,CASSSLQGGVYNSPLHF,TGTGCCAGCAGTTCACTACAGGGGGGAGTCTATAATTCACCCCTCCACTTT
NA,15,TRBJ2-4,TRBV7-8,NA,CASSLGLGYENIQYF,TGTGCCAGCAGCTTAGGACTCGGATACGAAAACATTCAGTACTTC
NA,15,TRBJ1-4,TRBV7-9,NA,CASSPNRATNEKLFF,TGTGCCAGCAGCCCGAACAGGGCAACTAATGAAAAACTGTTTTTT
NA,13,TRBJ2-7,TRBV7-6,NA,CASSLNAFYEQYF,TGTGCCAGCAGCCTAAATGCCTTCTACGAGCAGTACTTC
NA,14,TRBJ2-1,TRBV4-1,TRBD1,CASQERTGWHEQFF,TGCGCCAGCCAAGAACGGACAGGCTGGCATGAGCAGTTCTTC
NA,12,TRBJ2-7,TRBV18,TRBD1,CASSQTGVEQYF,TGTGCCAGCTCACAGACAGGGGTCGAGCAGTACTTC
many,15,TRBJ1-4,TRBV21-1,NA,CASSKPTEGWEKLFF,TGTGCCAGCAGCAAACCGACAGAGGGTTGGGAAAAACTGTTTTTT
NA,12,TRBJ1-6,TRBV10-3,NA,CAISEEYSPLHF,TGTGCCATCAGTGAGGAGTATTCACCCCTCCACTTT